This T cell receptor (beta chain) was profiled in a study of immune heterogeneity within non-small cell lung tumors. Study context: Of all tumors, 4 turned out to be squamous cell carcinomas, over nine were non-squamous carcinomas and 1 was not otherwise specified. Notes on the study in general: Identical dominant CDR3 beta clonotypes were found repeatedly across the tumor sites of a single patient, and these appeared alongside high-frequency clones that were unique to particular tumor locations.

Bulk tumor genomic DNA, around 590 ng per sample, was used as template. During surgery, several far-apart biopsies were obtained from every primary tumor. Curative surgery was undertaken by patients, who had untreated, newly diagnosed non-small cell lung cancer. By share, this clonotype counts as medium-sized. What it recognizes is unknown. This CDR3 contains 15 residues. Germline V CDR1 and CDR2: MDHEN, SYDVKM. The V gene end was trimmed by 4 bases and the J gene end by 5 bases; junction bases not matched to a gene: 10. For the TCR beta CDR3, multiplex PCR with 32 V and 13 J primers performed the amplification. TCRdb re-called the multiplex PCR reads with MiXCR, one entry per CDR3 protein. Of 10,000 to 15,000 distinct CDR3 sequences in the sample, 20% to 25% were seen once.

V gene TRBV28 combines with J gene TRBJ2-7, with 8 bases lining up with TRBD2. Sequencing was carried out using lung tumor tissue. The source is a man aged 50-60 years with non-small cell lung cancer. CDR3 DNA: TGTGCCAGCAGTTCCCCCCGGGGGGGAGTGGACGAGCAGTACTTC. Protein: CASSSPRGGVDEQYF.